Presented here are 4 T cell receptor beta chains from one specimen sequenced in a study of cytomegalovirus exposure and HLA in healthy donors. Researchers ran the PCR with 60 Vbeta and 13 Jbeta primers. Assay: immunoSEQ multiplex PCR; the TCRdb copy retains only in-frame clones and omits some. The sample lists approximately 150,000 clones, 75% to 85% occurring once. Sequenced: PBMCs. The receptors were gathered from a male donor in good health and CMV-seropositive.

Note on this clone: Other nucleotide sequences in the sample specify the same CDR3. The CDR3 here is CASSLQGYEQYF. The CDR3 DNA reads as TGTGCCAGCAGCTTGCAGGGCTACGAGCAGTACTTC. This chain connects TRBV5-6 to TRBJ2-7; TRBD1 is a possible D gene (5 bases). CDR3 length: 12 residues. V was cut by 1 base and J by 3 bases, with 5 bases left in between. Germline CDR1 SGHDT, CDR2 YYEEEE.

The rearrangement joins TRBV6-5 to TRBJ1-2, with a weak D call TRBD1 (5 bases). The CDR3 extends over 16 amino acids. V gave up 0 bases and J gave up 7 bases, with 18 bases separating them. Germline CDR1 reads MNHEY; CDR2 reads SVGAGI. Here the CDR3 DNA reads TGTGCCAGCAGTTACTCCGATCGTAGGGGAGGAGGTGGCTACACCTTC. The encoded protein is CASSYSDRRGGGGYTF.

This chain joins TRBV30 and TRBJ2-7; 12 bases match TRBD1. CDR1 is GTSNPN, CDR2 SVGIG, per germline (reference sequence). The CDR3 totals 12 residues. Here the CDR3 DNA reads TGTGTGGCGGGACAGGGGGCAGGCGAGCAGTACTTC. Translating gives CVAGQGAGEQYF.

This chain joins TRBV7-3 and TRBJ2-1; TRBD2 aligns across 8 bases. J lost 4 bases, V lost 1 base, and 9 bases had no gene match. Per the germline V gene, CDR1 is SGHTA and CDR2 is FQGTGA. The length of the CDR3 is 17 residues. CDR3 sequence reads: CASSLRAAGAGYNEQFF. In nucleotides, the CDR3 is TGTGCCAGCAGCTTAAGGGCAGCGGGGGCCGGATACAATGAGCAGTTCTTC.